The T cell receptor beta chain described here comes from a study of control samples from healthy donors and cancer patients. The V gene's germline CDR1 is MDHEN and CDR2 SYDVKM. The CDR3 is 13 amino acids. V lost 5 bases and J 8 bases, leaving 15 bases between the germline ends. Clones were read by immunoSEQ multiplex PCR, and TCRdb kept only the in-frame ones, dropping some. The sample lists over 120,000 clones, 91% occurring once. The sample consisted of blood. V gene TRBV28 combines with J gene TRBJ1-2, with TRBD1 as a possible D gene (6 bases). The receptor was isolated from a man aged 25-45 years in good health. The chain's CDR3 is CASSGAGARGYTF. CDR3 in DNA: TGTGCCAGCAGTGGTGCGGGGGCGCGAGGCTACACCTTC.